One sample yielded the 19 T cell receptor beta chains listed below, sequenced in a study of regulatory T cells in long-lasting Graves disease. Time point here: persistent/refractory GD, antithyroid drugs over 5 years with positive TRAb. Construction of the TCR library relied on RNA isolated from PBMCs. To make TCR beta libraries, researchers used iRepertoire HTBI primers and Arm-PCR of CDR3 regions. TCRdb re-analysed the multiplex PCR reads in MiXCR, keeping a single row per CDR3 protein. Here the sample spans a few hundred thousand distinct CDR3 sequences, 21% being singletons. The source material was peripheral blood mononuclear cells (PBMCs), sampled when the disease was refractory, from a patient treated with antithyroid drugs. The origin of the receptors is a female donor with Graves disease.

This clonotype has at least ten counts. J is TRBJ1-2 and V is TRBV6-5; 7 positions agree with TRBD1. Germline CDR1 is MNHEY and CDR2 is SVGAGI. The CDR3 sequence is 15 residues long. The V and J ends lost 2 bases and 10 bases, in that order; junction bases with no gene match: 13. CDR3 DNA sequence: TGTGCCAGCAGTTACGCGCGTCTGGACAGGACCATCTACACCTTC. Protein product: CASSYARLDRTIYTF.

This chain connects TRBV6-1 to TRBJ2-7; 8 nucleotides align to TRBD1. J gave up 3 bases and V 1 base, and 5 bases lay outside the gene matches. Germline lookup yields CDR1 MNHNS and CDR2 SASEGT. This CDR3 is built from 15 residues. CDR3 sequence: CASSEVVGTGYEQYF. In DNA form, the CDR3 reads TGTGCCAGCAGTGAAGTAGTTGGGACAGGCTACGAGCAGTACTTC.

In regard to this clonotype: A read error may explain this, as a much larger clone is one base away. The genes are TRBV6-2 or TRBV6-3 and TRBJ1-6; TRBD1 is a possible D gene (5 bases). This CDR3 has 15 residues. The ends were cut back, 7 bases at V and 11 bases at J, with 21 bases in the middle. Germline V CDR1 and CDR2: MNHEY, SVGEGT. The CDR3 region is CASTPTGTRNPPLHF. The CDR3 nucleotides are TGTGCCAGCACCCCAACCGGGACGAGGAATCCACCCCTCCACTTT.

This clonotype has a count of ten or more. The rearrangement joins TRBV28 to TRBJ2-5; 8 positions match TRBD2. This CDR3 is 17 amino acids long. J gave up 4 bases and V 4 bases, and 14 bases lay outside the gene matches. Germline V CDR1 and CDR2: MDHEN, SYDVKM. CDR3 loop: CASSSTAAGVDGETQYF. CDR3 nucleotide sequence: TGTGCCAGCAGTTCAACAGCAGCGGGAGTGGATGGAGAGACCCAGTACTTC.

DNA of the CDR3: TGTGCCAGCAGCGACCTACACAACACCGGGGAGCTGTTTTTT. Encoded protein: CASSDLHNTGELFF. The J gene is TRBJ2-2, the V gene TRBV14; D remains ambiguous. V lost 5 bases, J lost 2 bases, and 9 bases lay in between. The CDR3 spans 14 residues. CDR1 and CDR2 (germline): SGHDN, FVKESK. Full variable domain (remainder filled in from reference TRBV14 and TRBJ2-2): EAGVTQFPSHSVIEKGQTVTLRCDPISGHDNLYWYRRVMGKEIKFLLHFVKESKQDESGMPNNRFLAERTGGTYSTLKVQPAELEDSGVYFCASSDLHNTGELFFGEGSRLTVL.

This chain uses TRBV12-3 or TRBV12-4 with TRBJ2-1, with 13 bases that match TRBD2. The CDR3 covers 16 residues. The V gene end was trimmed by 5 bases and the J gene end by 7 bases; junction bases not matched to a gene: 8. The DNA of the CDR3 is TGTGCCAGCAGTGCCCAACTAGCGGGAGGGCCTAATGAGCAGTTCTTC. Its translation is CASSAQLAGGPNEQFF.

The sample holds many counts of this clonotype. The CDR3 DNA follows: TGTGCCAGCAGTGGCCAGGGTGATTCACCCCTCCACTTT. Encoded protein: CASSGQGDSPLHF. This sequence joins TRBV2 and TRBJ1-6; TRBD1 might be the D (5 bases). CDR3 length equals 13 residues. Germline CDR1 SNHLY, CDR2 FYNNEI. The ends were cut back, 4 bases at V and 8 bases at J, with 9 bases in the middle.

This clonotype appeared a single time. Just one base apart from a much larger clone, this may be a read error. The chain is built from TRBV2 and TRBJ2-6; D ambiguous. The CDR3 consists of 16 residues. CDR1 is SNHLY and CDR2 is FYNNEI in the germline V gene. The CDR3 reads CVSSDFRNSGANVLTF. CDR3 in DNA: TGTGTCAGCAGTGACTTCAGGAATTCTGGGGCCAACGTCCTGACTTTC.

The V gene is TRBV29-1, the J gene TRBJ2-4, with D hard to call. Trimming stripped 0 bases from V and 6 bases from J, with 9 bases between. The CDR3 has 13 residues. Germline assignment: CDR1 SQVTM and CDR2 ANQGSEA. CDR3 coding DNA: TGCAGCGTTGAAGAAACCACGCTAAACATTCAGTACTTC. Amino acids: CSVEETTLNIQYF.

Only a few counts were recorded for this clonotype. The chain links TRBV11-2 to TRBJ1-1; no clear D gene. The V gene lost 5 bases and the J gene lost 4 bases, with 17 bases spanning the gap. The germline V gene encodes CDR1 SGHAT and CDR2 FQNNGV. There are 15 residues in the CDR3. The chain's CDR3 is CASSTTVGSGTEAFF. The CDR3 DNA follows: TGTGCCAGCAGCACTACAGTAGGGTCGGGCACTGAAGCTTTCTTT.

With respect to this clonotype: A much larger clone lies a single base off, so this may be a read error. The CDR3 sequence: CASSLPAGPQETQYF. CDR3 nucleotide sequence: TGTGCCAGCAGTTTGCCGGCTGGCCCACAAGAGACCCAGTACTTC. The rearrangement joins TRBV28 to TRBJ2-5; no definite D call. CDR3 length equals 15 residues. Trimming took off 3 bases at V and 2 bases at J, with 13 bases between the two ends. Per germline, CDR1 MDHEN and CDR2 SYDVKM.

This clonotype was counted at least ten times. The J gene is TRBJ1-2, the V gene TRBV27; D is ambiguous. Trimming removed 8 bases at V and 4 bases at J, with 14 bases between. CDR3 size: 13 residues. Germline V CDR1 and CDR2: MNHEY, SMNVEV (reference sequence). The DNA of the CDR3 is TGTGCCAGCTCTAGGGAGGGCTTCTATGGCTACACCTTC. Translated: CASSREGFYGYTF.

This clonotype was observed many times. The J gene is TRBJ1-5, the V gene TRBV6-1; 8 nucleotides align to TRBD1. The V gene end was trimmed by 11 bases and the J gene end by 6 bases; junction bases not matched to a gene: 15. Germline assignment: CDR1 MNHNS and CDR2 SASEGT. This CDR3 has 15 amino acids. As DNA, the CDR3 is TGTGCCGCCAAGGGGACAGGACAGAAAAGTCAGCCCCAGCATTTT. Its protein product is CAAKGTGQKSQPQHF.

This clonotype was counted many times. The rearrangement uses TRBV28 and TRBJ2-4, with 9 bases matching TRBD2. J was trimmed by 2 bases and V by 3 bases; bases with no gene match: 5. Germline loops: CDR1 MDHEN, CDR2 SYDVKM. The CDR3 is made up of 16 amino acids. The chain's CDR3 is CASSLGLAGPKNIQYF. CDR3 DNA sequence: TGTGCCAGCAGTTTGGGCCTAGCGGGACCCAAAAACATTCAGTACTTC.

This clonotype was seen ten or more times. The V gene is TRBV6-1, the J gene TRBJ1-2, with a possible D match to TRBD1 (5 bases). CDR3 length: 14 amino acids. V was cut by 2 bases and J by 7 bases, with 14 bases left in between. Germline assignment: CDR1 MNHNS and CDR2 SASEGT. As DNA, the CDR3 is TGTGCCAGCAGTGAACGGGTGGGGCTAGGTGGCTACACCTTC. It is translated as CASSERVGLGGYTF.

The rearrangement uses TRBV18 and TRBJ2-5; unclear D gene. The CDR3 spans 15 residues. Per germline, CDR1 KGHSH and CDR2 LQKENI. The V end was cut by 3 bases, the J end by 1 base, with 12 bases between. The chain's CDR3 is CASSPRAGAQETQYF. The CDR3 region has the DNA TGTGCCAGCTCACCCCGGGCCGGAGCCCAAGAGACCCAGTACTTC.

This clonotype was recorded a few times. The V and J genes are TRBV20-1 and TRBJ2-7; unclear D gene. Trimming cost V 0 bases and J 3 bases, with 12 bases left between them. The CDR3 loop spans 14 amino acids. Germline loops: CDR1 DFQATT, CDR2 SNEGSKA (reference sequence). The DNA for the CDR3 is TGCAGTGCTAGAGAGTTGGGATCCATCTACGAGCAGTACTTC. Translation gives CSARELGSIYEQYF.

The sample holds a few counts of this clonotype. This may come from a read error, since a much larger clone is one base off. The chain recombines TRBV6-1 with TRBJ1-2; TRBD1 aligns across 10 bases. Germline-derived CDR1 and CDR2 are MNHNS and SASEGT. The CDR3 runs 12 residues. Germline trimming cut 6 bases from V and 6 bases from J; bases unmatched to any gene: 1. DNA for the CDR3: TGTGCCAGCAGAGGGACAGGGGATGGCTACACCTTC. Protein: CASRGTGDGYTF.

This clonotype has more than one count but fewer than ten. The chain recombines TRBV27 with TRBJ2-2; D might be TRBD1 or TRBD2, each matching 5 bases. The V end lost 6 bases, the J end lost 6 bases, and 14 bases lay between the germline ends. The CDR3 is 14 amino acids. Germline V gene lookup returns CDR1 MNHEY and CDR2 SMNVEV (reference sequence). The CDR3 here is CASRRGVQPGELFF. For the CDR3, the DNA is TGTGCCAGCAGGAGGGGTGTACAGCCCGGGGAGCTGTTTTTT.